The present T cell receptor (beta chain) was sequenced within a study of cytomegalovirus exposure and HLA in healthy donors. Study as a whole: About 85 million unique TCRs from HLA-typed donors were held in an early release of data.

60 Vbeta and 13 Jbeta primers were used in PCR. Using immunoSEQ multiplex PCR, the repertoire was profiled, and TCRdb retains in-frame clones only, with some absent. The data hold some 170,000 clones, with 70% to 80% observed a single time. V was clipped by 1 base and J by 6 bases, with 4 bases between them. CDR3 length equals 11 residues. The germline CDR1 and CDR2 sequences are SEHNR and FQNEAQ (reference sequence). General observations from the study: Most TCR sequences were rare, but some public TCRs occurred in many donors.

A word on this clone: Its antigen is not identified.

This chain links TRBV7-9 with TRBJ2-7, with D unresolved. The clonotype comes from a man aged 25 to 40 in good health and CMV-seropositive. Sequenced: PBMCs. CDR3: CASSLDREQYF. As DNA, the CDR3 is TGTGCCAGCAGCTTAGATCGCGAGCAGTACTTC.